Listed below are T cell receptor beta chains from one sample, sequenced in a study of identical twins. A single record per CDR3 protein comes from TCRdb applying MiXCR to the 5' RACE reads. The sample yields fewer than 500,000 distinct CDR3 sequences, roughly 26% seen once. This same sample was also taken into another study, of T cells expressing NK-cell markers.

Sequencing was performed on CD4+ T cells sorted from blood. The receptors shown here come from a woman aged 18-29 years in good health. CDR3s include the opening cysteine and the closing phenylalanine or tryptophan. D genes are given only for firm matches. Expanded clones get a size class; other rows say once, few or many, or leave the size out.

D,J,size,V,CDR3,DNA
TRBD1,TRBJ1-1,NA,TRBV12-3/TRBV12-4,CASSLQGGAFF,TGTGCCAGCAGTTTACAGGGGGGAGCTTTCTTT
TRBD2,TRBJ2-7,NA,TRBV7-9,CASSLARSGGFDEQYF,TGTGCCAGCAGCTTAGCCCGATCGGGGGGATTTGACGAGCAGTACTTC
NA,TRBJ1-6,NA,TRBV7-2,CASSLQSLNSPLHF,TGTGCCAGCAGCCTGCAATCCCTTAATTCACCCCTCCACTTT
TRBD1,TRBJ2-1,few,TRBV3-1,CASSPVTGFFYNEQFF,TGTGCCAGCAGCCCCGTGACAGGGTTCTTCTACAATGAGCAGTTCTTC
NA,TRBJ2-3,few,TRBV12-5,CASGLREALDTQYF,TGTGCTAGTGGTTTAAGGGAGGCGTTAGATACGCAGTATTTT
NA,TRBJ2-1,NA,TRBV7-8,CASSLARTQEQFF,TGTGCCAGCAGCTTAGCGCGGACCCAAGAGCAGTTCTTC
NA,TRBJ2-3,many,TRBV20-1,CSADAVGEPRDTQYF,TGCAGTGCGGATGCGGTGGGGGAACCTCGGGATACGCAGTATTTT
NA,TRBJ2-1,NA,TRBV5-6,CASRSGRGAHNEQFF,TGTGCCAGCAGATCCGGCCGGGGGGCCCACAATGAGCAGTTCTTC
NA,TRBJ2-7,few,TRBV10-1,CASSEGSSYEQYF,TGCGCCAGCAGTGAGGGCAGCTCCTACGAGCAGTACTTC
TRBD1,TRBJ1-5,NA,TRBV18,CASSPTGQGNQPQHF,TGTGCCAGCTCACCTACCGGACAGGGGAATCAGCCCCAGCATTTT
NA,TRBJ1-6,NA,TRBV27,CASSPPRVRNSPLHF,TGTGCCAGCAGTCCCCCCAGAGTTAGAAATTCACCCCTCCACTTT
NA,TRBJ2-5,NA,TRBV20-1,CSASILKETQYF,TGCAGTGCTAGTATACTAAAAGAGACCCAGTACTTC
TRBD1,TRBJ2-1,NA,TRBV4-3,CASSQRDRGHNEQFF,TGCGCCAGCAGCCAACGGGACAGGGGGCACAATGAGCAGTTCTTC
TRBD2,TRBJ2-3,NA,TRBV24-1,CATSEPSSGDTDTQYF,TGTGCCACCAGTGAGCCTTCTAGCGGAGACACAGATACGCAGTATTTT
NA,TRBJ2-5,few,TRBV20-1,CSARDLLSDQETQYF,TGCAGTGCTAGAGATCTGCTTAGCGATCAAGAGACCCAGTACTTC
NA,TRBJ2-2,many,TRBV29-1,CSASDYTGELFF,TGCAGCGCTAGCGACTACACCGGGGAGCTGTTTTTT
NA,TRBJ1-2,few,TRBV5-1,CASSFSRTLPNYGYTF,TGCGCCAGCAGCTTTTCCCGGACACTTCCTAACTATGGCTACACCTTC
NA,TRBJ2-5,NA,TRBV15,CATSNGRQETQYF,TGTGCCACCAGCAACGGCCGCCAAGAGACCCAGTACTTC
NA,TRBJ1-1,few,TRBV7-9,CASSLYPGGTEAFF,TGTGCCAGCAGCTTATACCCAGGTGGCACTGAAGCTTTCTTT
TRBD2,TRBJ2-4,NA,TRBV19,CASSIWRLAGGNIQYF,TGTGCCAGTAGTATTTGGCGACTAGCGGGAGGAAACATTCAGTACTTC
NA,TRBJ1-2,NA,TRBV29-1,CSDENYGYTF,TGCAGCGACGAGAACTATGGCTACACCTTC
NA,TRBJ2-5,NA,TRBV28,CASSPSRGSRQETQYF,TGTGCCAGCAGTCCCTCGAGAGGGTCGAGGCAAGAGACCCAGTACTTC
NA,TRBJ2-7,NA,TRBV3-1,CASSPRASSYEQYF,TGTGCCAGCAGCCCCCGGGCGTCCTCCTACGAGCAGTACTTC
NA,TRBJ2-1,NA,TRBV4-3,CASSWGFSSYNEQFF,TGCGCCAGCAGTTGGGGCTTCAGCTCCTACAATGAGCAGTTCTTC
TRBD1,TRBJ2-1,few,TRBV3-1,CASSPHWTGNNEQFF,TGTGCCAGCAGCCCACATTGGACAGGGAACAATGAGCAGTTCTTC
NA,TRBJ1-1,NA,TRBV20-1,CSARDHGRVNTEAFF,TGCAGTGCTAGAGATCATGGCAGGGTTAACACTGAAGCTTTCTTT
NA,TRBJ2-4,few,TRBV3-1,CASSLTRHIQYF,TGTGCCAGCAGCCTAACGAGGCACATTCAGTACTTC
TRBD2,TRBJ2-7,NA,TRBV10-3,CAISETSGRGAHSYEQYF,TGTGCCATCAGTGAGACTAGCGGGAGGGGCGCTCACTCCTACGAGCAGTACTTC
NA,TRBJ1-2,few,TRBV12-3/TRBV12-4,CASSRRGDSQAYGYTF,TGTGCCAGCAGTCGTAGGGGCGACAGCCAAGCCTATGGCTACACCTTC
TRBD2,TRBJ2-1,NA,TRBV5-6,CASRRTSGNNNEQFF,TGTGCCAGCCGGAGGACTAGCGGGAACAACAATGAGCAGTTCTTC
TRBD2,TRBJ2-7,NA,TRBV5-1,CASSFRAGGPPYEQYF,TGCGCCAGCAGCTTTCGAGCGGGAGGGCCGCCCTACGAGCAGTACTTC
NA,TRBJ1-1,NA,TRBV12-3/TRBV12-4,CASSFSVLGAFF,TGTGCCAGCAGTTTTTCGGTTTTGGGTGCTTTCTTT
TRBD2,TRBJ2-3,NA,TRBV10-3,CAISDTSAPSTDTQYF,TGTGCCATCAGTGATACTAGCGCTCCAAGCACAGATACGCAGTATTTT
TRBD2,TRBJ2-7,few,TRBV6-5,CASSSPGTSGAYEQYF,TGTGCCAGCAGTTCCCCCGGGACTAGCGGGGCCTACGAGCAGTACTTC
NA,TRBJ2-5,NA,TRBV5-1,CASSLSLQGRVETQYF,TGCGCCAGCAGCTTGTCTCTCCAGGGCCGGGTGGAGACCCAGTACTTC
NA,TRBJ2-5,NA,TRBV11-2,CASSRAQGGTQYF,TGTGCCAGCAGCCGGGCCCAAGGAGGGACCCAGTACTTC
NA,TRBJ2-3,NA,TRBV29-1,CSVGGLQSSDTQYF,TGCAGCGTGGGGGGACTCCAAAGTTCAGATACGCAGTATTTT
NA,TRBJ1-1,NA,TRBV6-5,CASSYHSITEAFF,TGTGCCAGCAGTTACCACTCCATCACTGAAGCTTTCTTT
NA,TRBJ2-1,few,TRBV29-1,CSVERTINEQFF,TGCAGCGTTGAGCGGACCATAAATGAGCAGTTCTTC
NA,TRBJ2-1,few,TRBV20-1,CSAPHGPSYNEQFF,TGCAGTGCACCGCACGGCCCCTCCTACAATGAGCAGTTCTTC
NA,TRBJ1-1,few,TRBV20-1,CSAIIWGATEAFF,TGCAGTGCTATTATTTGGGGTGCAACTGAAGCTTTCTTT
NA,TRBJ2-1,few,TRBV5-1,CASSLGDRGPYNEQFF,TGCGCCAGCAGCTTGGGAGACAGAGGCCCCTACAATGAGCAGTTCTTC
NA,TRBJ2-3,few,TRBV20-1,CTGGGRTDTQYF,TGCACCGGGGGAGGACGCACAGATACGCAGTATTTT
NA,TRBJ2-3,NA,TRBV20-1,CSASNMGATDTQYF,TGCAGTGCTAGTAACATGGGGGCCACAGATACGCAGTATTTT
NA,TRBJ2-7,few,TRBV6-1,CASTPSGLSYEQYF,TGTGCCAGCACCCCATCAGGCCTTTCCTACGAGCAGTACTTC
TRBD2,TRBJ2-1,NA,TRBV6-2/TRBV6-3,CASSYRGLRSSYNEQFF,TGTGCCAGCAGTTACCGGGGACTACGGAGCTCCTACAATGAGCAGTTCTTC
NA,TRBJ2-2,few,TRBV6-1,CASKMDRKNTGELFF,TGTGCCAGCAAAATGGACAGAAAGAACACCGGGGAGCTGTTTTTT
NA,TRBJ2-5,many,TRBV10-3,CAISEVRAQETQYF,TGTGCCATCTCGGAGGTCAGGGCCCAAGAGACCCAGTACTTC
TRBD2,TRBJ2-7,NA,TRBV5-1,CASSLSVGEGQQYF,TGCGCCAGCAGCCTCTCAGTAGGGGAGGGCCAGCAGTACTTC
NA,TRBJ2-1,few,TRBV27,CASSSLASGDNEQFF,TGTGCCAGCAGTTCTCTAGCGTCGGGGGACAATGAGCAGTTCTTC
NA,TRBJ2-3,many,TRBV12-3/TRBV12-4,CASRPQGLLTDTQYF,TGTGCCAGCAGACCTCAGGGTCTTCTGACAGATACGCAGTATTTT
NA,TRBJ2-1,once,TRBV7-2,CASSPLIRRYTDEQFF,TGTGCCAGCAGCCCCCTAATTAGACGATACACCGATGAGCAGTTCTTC
NA,TRBJ1-5,few,TRBV2,CASREGVGQPQHF,TGTGCCAGCAGGGAGGGGGTCGGTCAGCCCCAGCATTTT
TRBD2,TRBJ2-1,once,TRBV5-4,CASSLAFGTSGTEQFF,TGTGCCAGCAGCTTGGCTTTCGGGACTAGCGGGACCGAGCAGTTCTTC
NA,TRBJ2-3,few,TRBV7-7,CASSPRESSSDTQYF,TGTGCTAGCAGCCCAAGGGAGAGTAGCTCAGATACGCAGTATTTT